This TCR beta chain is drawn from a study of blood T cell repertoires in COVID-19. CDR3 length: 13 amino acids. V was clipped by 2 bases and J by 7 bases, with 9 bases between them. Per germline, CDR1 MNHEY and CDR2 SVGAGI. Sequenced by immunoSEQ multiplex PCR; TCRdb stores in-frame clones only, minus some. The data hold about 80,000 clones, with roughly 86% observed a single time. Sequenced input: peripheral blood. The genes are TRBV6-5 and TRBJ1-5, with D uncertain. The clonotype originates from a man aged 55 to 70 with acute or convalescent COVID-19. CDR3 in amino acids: CASSYGPQQPQHF. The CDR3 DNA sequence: TGTGCCAGCAGTTACGGCCCCCAACAGCCCCAGCATTTT.